This T cell receptor beta chain was sequenced during a study of blood T cell repertoires in COVID-19. The overall study: Sample material is recorded as cDNA or gDNA derived from T cells, B-cell-depleted T cells, or PBMCs.

Trimming pared 4 bases from V and 5 bases from J, leaving 5 bases between. This CDR3 region has 11 residues. Looked up from germline, CDR1 is SNHLY and CDR2 is FYNNEI. Participants were aged about 18 to 95 years, lived in under 25 US areas, and enrolled virtually. Participants reported their clinical history, and cohort assignment relied on those reports. The assay was immunoSEQ multiplex PCR, and TCRdb's table has in-frame clones only and misses some. The sample comprises some 260,000 clones, around 80% of which are singletons, and around 3.9% rests with the top ten. Sequencing was performed on PBMCs or T cells enriched from blood (not recorded which). The TCR originated in a man aged 25-45 years with acute COVID-19. The rearrangement joins TRBV2 to TRBJ2-5; D is possibly TRBD1 (5 bases). The CDR3 DNA is TGTGCCAGCAGTGCAGGGGAGACCCAGTACTTC. As protein: CASSAGETQYF.